The source of this T cell receptor (beta chain) is a study of blood T cell repertoires in COVID-19. Libraries were prepared by immunoSEQ multiplex PCR; TCRdb keeps only in-frame clonotypes and omits some of them. The sample has roughly 110,000 clones; 80% to 85% are singletons. This clone was picked up many times. CDR1 is SGHDT, CDR2 YYEEEE, per germline. This CDR3 spans 14 amino acids. Between the trimmed V and J ends, which lost 0 bases and 7 bases, there was a span of 8 bases. The chain combines TRBV5-6 with TRBJ1-6; D ambiguous. Sequenced input: peripheral blood. The TCR comes from a man in his 70s with acute or convalescent COVID-19. The CDR3 bases are TGTGCCAGCAGCTTGGAGGGAGGGAATTCACCCCTCCACTTT. This sequence encodes CASSLEGGNSPLHF.